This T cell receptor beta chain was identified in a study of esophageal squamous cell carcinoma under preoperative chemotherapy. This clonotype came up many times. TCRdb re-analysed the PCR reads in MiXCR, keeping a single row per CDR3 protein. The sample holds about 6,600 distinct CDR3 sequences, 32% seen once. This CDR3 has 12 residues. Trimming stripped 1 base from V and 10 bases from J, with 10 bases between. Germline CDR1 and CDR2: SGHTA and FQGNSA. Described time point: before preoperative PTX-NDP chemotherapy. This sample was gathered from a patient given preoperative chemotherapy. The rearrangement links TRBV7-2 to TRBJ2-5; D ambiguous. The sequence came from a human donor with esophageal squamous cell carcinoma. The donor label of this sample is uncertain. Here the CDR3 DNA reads TGTGCCAGCAGCTTAGACCAAGTGGTCCAGTACTTC. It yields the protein CASSLDQVVQYF.